The TCR beta chain described here comes from a study of shared T cell receptors in the human thymus. Sequenced by immunoSEQ multiplex PCR; TCRdb stores in-frame clones only, minus some. The data contain more than 550,000 clones, 80% to 90% of them singletons. V was pared by 5 bases and J by 0 bases, with 14 bases between. This CDR3 comprises 15 residues. Germline CDR1 and CDR2: SEHNR and FQNEAQ (reference sequence). These sequences were also reported in another study, on human thymus T cells. This second study notes: Finnish infants who were healthy and having corrective surgery for congenital heart defects made up the donors. Surgeons resected thymus tissue during corrective heart surgery. Related research has reported that thymic repertoires overlap highly among unrelated individuals.

Sequencing input: thymocytes. The clonotype comes from a boy younger than two with a congenital heart defect. The genes are TRBV7-9 and TRBJ2-7, with a tentative D call TRBD2 (6 bases). The CDR3 sequence: CASSQVTGVSYEQYF. The CDR3 bases are TGTGCCAGCAGCCAAGTTACGGGGGTCTCCTACGAGCAGTACTTC.